One sample yielded the 14 T cell receptor beta chains listed below, sequenced in a study of regulatory T cells in long-lasting Graves disease. Noted time point: newly diagnosed GD, antithyroid drugs for less than 3 months. PBMCs were the source of the RNA used for TCR sequencing. HTBI primers from iRepertoire and Arm-PCR of CDR3 regions yielded the TCR beta libraries. TCRdb ran MiXCR on the multiplex PCR reads and lists one entry per CDR3 protein. The table has hundreds of thousands of distinct CDR3 sequences, about 13% seen once. A further study also used this sample, focusing on T cells in Graves' hyperthyroidism and ophthalmopathy.

The sample here was peripheral blood mononuclear cells (PBMCs), taken at new diagnosis, from a patient treated with antithyroid drugs. These receptors all come from a man aged 30-40 years with Graves disease.

On this clonotype: With a much larger clone just one base away, this may be a read error. This chain uses TRBV29-1 with TRBJ2-1; D gene uncertain. Germline V gene lookup returns CDR1 SQVTM and CDR2 ANQGSEA. This CDR3 is built from 13 residues. The DNA of the CDR3 is TGCAGCGTTGGACCGAGCTCCTACGATGAGCAGTTCTTC. It specifies CSVGPSSYDEQFF.

This clonotype was counted many times. The chain uses TRBV19 and TRBJ1-1; no definite D call. There are 12 residues in the CDR3. Trimming removed 3 bases from V and 8 bases from J, with 10 bases in between. Germline CDR1 is LNHDA and CDR2 is SQIVND (reference sequence). The CDR3 bases are TGTGCCAGTAGTATGGTTGGGCGAGAAGCTTTCTTT. This translates into CASSMVGREAFF.

This clonotype was counted ten times or more. CDR3 nucleotides: TGCGCCAGCGGGAGTGGACAGGGGGACTATGGCTACACCTTC. The encoded protein is CASGSGQGDYGYTF. The genes are TRBV5-1 and TRBJ1-2, with 10 bases lining up with TRBD1. There are 14 residues in the CDR3. Germline CDR1 and CDR2: SGHRS and YFSETQ. Germline trimming cut 7 bases from V and 3 bases from J; bases unmatched to any gene: 6.

This clonotype was detected many times. This chain links TRBV6-1 with TRBJ2-5; 8 nucleotides match TRBD1. Per germline, CDR1 MNHNS and CDR2 SASEGT. CDR3 length: 13 residues. The J segment lost 4 bases and the V segment lost 7 bases, leaving 5 bases of the junction unmatched. The chain's CDR3 is CASNRGYGETQYF. DNA for the CDR3: TGTGCCAGCAACAGGGGGTATGGAGAGACCCAGTACTTC.

The sample holds many counts of this clonotype. For the CDR3, the DNA is TGTGCCAGCAGTTTCCAGGAGACGGCCTACGAGCAGTACTTC. Translated: CASSFQETAYEQYF. The rearrangement links TRBV12-3 or TRBV12-4 to TRBJ2-7, with D unresolved. Trimming pared 3 bases from V and 2 bases from J, leaving 11 bases between. This CDR3 spans 14 amino acids.

This clonotype was recorded a few times. This sequence joins TRBV27 and TRBJ2-7, with 10 nucleotides matching TRBD1. The V gene end was trimmed by 8 bases and the J gene end by 0 bases; junction bases not matched to a gene: 4. The length of the CDR3 is 14 residues. Germline V gene sequence: CDR1 MNHEY, CDR2 SMNVEV (reference sequence). The chain's CDR3 is CASYRDRGSYEQYF. The CDR3 bases are TGTGCCAGCTACCGGGACAGGGGCTCCTACGAGCAGTACTTC.

CDR3 sequence reads: CSVELAGEKLFF. The DNA of the CDR3 is TGCAGCGTTGAACTGGCAGGTGAAAAACTGTTTTTT. The V gene is TRBV29-1, the J gene TRBJ1-4; D is unclear. V shed 2 bases and J shed 7 bases, with 8 bases lying between them. The CDR3 totals 12 residues. Germline-derived CDR1 and CDR2 are SQVTM and ANQGSEA.

This sequence joins TRBV30 and TRBJ2-1; TRBD2 matches 9 bases. The ends lost 1 base at V and 3 bases at J; junction bases unmatched: 4. The CDR3 loop spans 15 amino acids. The V gene's germline CDR1 is GTSNPN and CDR2 SVGIG (reference sequence). CDR3 bases: TGTGCCTGGAGTGACGGGACTAGCCTCTACAATGAGCAGTTCTTC. As protein: CAWSDGTSLYNEQFF.

This clonotype was recorded many times. The chain couples TRBV24-1 to TRBJ1-2; 8 bases fit TRBD1. Germline V lookup: CDR1 KGHDR, CDR2 SFDVKD. The CDR3 is made up of 16 amino acids. The V segment lost 5 bases and the J segment 3 bases; nucleotides outside the gene matches: 10. Written as DNA, the CDR3 is TGTGCCACCAGTGGATCGAGACAGGGGTTTCACTATGGCTACACCTTC. Translating it yields CATSGSRQGFHYGYTF.

The chain combines TRBV7-9 with TRBJ2-2; 10 positions agree with TRBD2. CDR3 length: 17 amino acids. Germline trimming cut 3 bases from V and 1 base from J; bases unmatched to any gene: 5. The germline CDR1 and CDR2 sequences are SEHNR and FQNEAQ (reference sequence). The chain's CDR3 is CASSFGQREGNTGELFF. The DNA for the CDR3 is TGTGCCAGCAGCTTTGGTCAGCGGGAGGGGAACACCGGGGAGCTGTTTTTT.

This clonotype appeared many times. The chain joins TRBV24-1 to TRBJ2-5; D is ambiguous. Germline CDR1 and CDR2: KGHDR and SFDVKD. Between the trimmed V and J ends, which lost 3 bases and 3 bases, there was a span of 13 bases. The CDR3 loop spans 15 amino acids. The CDR3 is CATSDASAQKETQYF. The DNA of the CDR3 is TGTGCCACCAGTGATGCAAGCGCACAGAAAGAGACCCAGTACTTC.

The chain carries TRBV12-3 or TRBV12-4 and TRBJ1-2; TRBD1 aligns across 7 bases. V trimming: 6 bases; J trimming: 4 bases; junction bases outside the gene matches: 11. There are 15 residues in the CDR3. The CDR3 loop reads CASSRGRGGVYGYTF. DNA of the CDR3: TGTGCCAGCAGCCGGGGTCGAGGGGGCGTCTATGGCTACACCTTC.

This clonotype showed up many times. The chain is built from TRBV7-2 and TRBJ2-2; D gene uncertain. This CDR3 has 12 residues. Germline V gene lookup returns CDR1 SGHTA and CDR2 FQGNSA. V gave up 8 bases and J gave up 5 bases, with 9 bases separating them. This CDR3 reads CASGRSTGELFF. As DNA, the CDR3 is TGTGCCAGCGGTCGGAGTACCGGGGAGCTGTTTTTT.

V and J are TRBV18 and TRBJ2-3; D is unclear. Trimming took off 8 bases at V and 8 bases at J, with 11 bases between the two ends. The CDR3 sequence is 11 residues long. Germline loops: CDR1 KGHSH, CDR2 LQKENI. The CDR3 nucleotides read TGTGCCAGCACGGACCTAGGTACGCAGTATTTT. Its protein is CASTDLGTQYF.